Each of the 8 T cell receptor beta chains below was sequenced from the same sample in a study of cytomegalovirus exposure and HLA in healthy donors. A multiplex PCR was run with 60 Vbeta primers and 13 Jbeta primers. TCRdb's copy holds only in-frame clones and misses some; the assay was immunoSEQ multiplex PCR. The sample gives roughly 200,000 clones, approximately 79% of which show up once; around 1.7% is in the top ten. Source material: PBMCs. These receptors all stem from a man aged 45-65 years in good health and CMV-seronegative.

The V and J genes are TRBV11-2 and TRBJ2-4, with D perhaps TRBD2 (5 bases). The CDR3 contains 13 residues. Trimming removed 1 base from V and 8 bases from J, with 9 bases in between. Germline V gives CDR1 SGHAT, CDR2 FQNNGV. CDR3 sequence (DNA): TGTGCCAGCAGCTTAGGAGGGAGTTACATTCAGTACTTC. Translating gives CASSLGGSYIQYF.

CDR3 region: CASSVRETGKYEQYF. CDR3 bases: TGTGCCAGCAGCGTCCGAGAGACAGGGAAATACGAGCAGTACTTC. The rearrangement joins TRBV9 to TRBJ2-7; TRBD1 aligns across 7 bases. V was clipped by 2 bases and J by 4 bases; unmatched bases: 9. CDR1 and CDR2 from the germline V gene are SGDLS and YYNGEE. CDR3 length: 15 residues.

The chain has TRBV28 and TRBJ2-7; 7 nucleotides agree with TRBD2. After removal of 7 bases from V and 0 bases from J, the junction contained 15 bases not matched to a gene. CDR1 MDHEN and CDR2 SYDVKM come from the germline V gene. The CDR3 runs to 17 residues. This chain's CDR3 is CASTFYLRRTSSYEQYF. DNA for the CDR3: TGTGCCAGCACTTTCTACCTCCGTCGGACTAGCTCCTACGAGCAGTACTTC.

This clone was found a few times. The chain uses TRBV7-9 and TRBJ2-5; TRBD2 might be the D (5 bases). The germline V gene encodes CDR1 SEHNR and CDR2 FQNEAQ (reference sequence). V was clipped by 1 base and J by 2 bases, with 8 bases between them. The CDR3 has 14 amino acids. DNA for the CDR3: TGTGCCAGCAGCTTAGTGGTAGCGCAAGAGACCCAGTACTTC. It translates to CASSLVVAQETQYF.

This clone showed up just a few times. The chain links TRBV30 to TRBJ1-5; 9 nucleotides match TRBD1. Trimming cost V 2 bases and J 4 bases; bases outside gene matches: 6. Germline V CDR1 and CDR2: GTSNPN, SVGIG (reference sequence). The CDR3 consists of 15 residues. Here the CDR3 DNA reads TGTGCCTGGAGTTTCCGGGACAGGGTGAATCAGCCCCAGCATTTT. Its protein product is CAWSFRDRVNQPQHF.

This chain links TRBV5-1 with TRBJ2-1; D might be TRBD1 (6 bases). The CDR3 consists of 15 residues. Per germline, CDR1 SGHRS and CDR2 YFSETQ. Trimming removed 2 bases at V and 3 bases at J, with 12 bases between. CDR3 amino acids: CASSLTGPGYNEQFF. The CDR3 DNA reads as TGCGCCAGCAGCTTAACAGGGCCCGGCTACAATGAGCAGTTCTTC. The variable domain in full, completed from reference TRBV5-1 and TRBJ2-1, reads KAGVTQTPRYLIKTRGQQVTLSCSPISGHRSVSWYQQTPGQGLQFLFEYFSETQRNKGNFPGRFSGRQFSNSRSEMNVSTLELGDSALYLCASSLTGPGYNEQFFGPGTRLTVL.

CDR3 loop: CASSLVPGSTYNEQFF. The CDR3 nucleotides read TGCGCCAGCAGCTTGGTACCAGGGTCTACGTACAATGAGCAGTTCTTC. V gene TRBV5-1 combines with J gene TRBJ2-1; D may be TRBD1 (5 bases). Germline CDR1 is SGHRS and CDR2 is YFSETQ. V was pared by 0 bases and J by 4 bases, with 14 bases between. This CDR3 comprises 16 residues.

This chain links TRBV14 with TRBJ2-1, with TRBD2 matching 8 bases. This CDR3 region has 17 residues. Germline V gene sequence: CDR1 SGHDN, CDR2 FVKESK. Trimming at V came to 1 base and at J to 4 bases, leaving 9 bases not matched to a gene. The CDR3 here is CASSQAGLAVVYNEQFF. CDR3 nucleotides: TGTGCCAGCAGCCAAGCCGGACTAGCTGTAGTTTACAATGAGCAGTTCTTC. The complete variable domain, with remaining parts taken from reference TRBV14 and TRBJ2-1, reads EAGVTQFPSHSVIEKGQTVTLRCDPISGHDNLYWYRRVMGKEIKFLLHFVKESKQDESGMPNNRFLAERTGGTYSTLKVQPAELEDSGVYFCASSQAGLAVVYNEQFFGPGTRLTVL.